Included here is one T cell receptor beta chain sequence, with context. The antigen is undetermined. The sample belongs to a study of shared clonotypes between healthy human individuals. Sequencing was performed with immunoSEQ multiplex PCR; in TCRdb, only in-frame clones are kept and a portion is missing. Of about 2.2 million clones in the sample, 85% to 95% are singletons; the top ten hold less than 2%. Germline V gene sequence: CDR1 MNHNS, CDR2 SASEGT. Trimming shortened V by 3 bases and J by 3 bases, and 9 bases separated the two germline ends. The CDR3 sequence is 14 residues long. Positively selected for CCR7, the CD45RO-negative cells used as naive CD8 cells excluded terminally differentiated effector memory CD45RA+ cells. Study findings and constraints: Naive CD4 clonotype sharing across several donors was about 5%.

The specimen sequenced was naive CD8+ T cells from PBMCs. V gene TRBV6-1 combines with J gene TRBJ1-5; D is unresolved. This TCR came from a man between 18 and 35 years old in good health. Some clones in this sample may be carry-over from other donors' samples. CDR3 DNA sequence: TGTGCCAGCAGTGACCTGAGGGCCAATCAGCCCCAGCATTTT. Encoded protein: CASSDLRANQPQHF.